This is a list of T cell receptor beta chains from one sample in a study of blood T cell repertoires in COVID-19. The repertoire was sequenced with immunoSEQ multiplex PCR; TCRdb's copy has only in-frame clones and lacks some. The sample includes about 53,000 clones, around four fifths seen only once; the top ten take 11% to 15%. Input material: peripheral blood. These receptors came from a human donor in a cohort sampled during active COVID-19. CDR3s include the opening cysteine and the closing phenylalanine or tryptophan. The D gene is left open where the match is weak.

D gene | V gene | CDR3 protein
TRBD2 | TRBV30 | CAWTSGTTPNTGELFF
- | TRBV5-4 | CASSSDPGADETQYF
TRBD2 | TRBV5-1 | CASSLRSGGLFNNEQFF
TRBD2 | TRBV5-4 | CASSTGGYEQYF
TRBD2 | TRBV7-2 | CASKKAGGLGETQYF
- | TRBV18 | CASSESAELFF
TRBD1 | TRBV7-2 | CASRPDRVNRGELFF
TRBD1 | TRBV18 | CASSPGTGNQPQHF
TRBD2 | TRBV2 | CASKRDGGVTGELFF
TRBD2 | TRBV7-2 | CASSPLARGLAGGSYEQYF
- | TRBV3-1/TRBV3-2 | CASSLGGSGNTIYF
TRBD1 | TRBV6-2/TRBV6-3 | CASSPPGGDTQYF
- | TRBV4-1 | CASSQLGTDTQYF
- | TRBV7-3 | CASSLTAGVEQFF
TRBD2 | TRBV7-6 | CASSPAGGRTGELFF
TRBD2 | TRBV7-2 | CASSRSGSNEQFF
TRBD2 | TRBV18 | CASSPRGSGRTDTQYF
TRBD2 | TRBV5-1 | CASSLLVGLAGANEQFF
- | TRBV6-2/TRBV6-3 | CASSWADYNSPLHF
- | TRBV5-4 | CASSFGETEAFF
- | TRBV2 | CASSDAYSNQPQHF
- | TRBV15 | CATSRTFGVAAKDTQYF
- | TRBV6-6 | CASSYPDSVPFSPLHF
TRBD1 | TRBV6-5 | CASSSGGGRSPLHF
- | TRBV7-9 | CASSPGTSGNNSPLHF
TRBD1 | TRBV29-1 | CSVPGTGFVTQYF
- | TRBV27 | CASRSDTHQPQHF
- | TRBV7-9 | CASSLSLIVAYEQYF
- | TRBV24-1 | CATSKGHNQPQHF
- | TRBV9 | CASSPAGARTEAFF
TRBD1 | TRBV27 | CASSPQGAASYNEQFF
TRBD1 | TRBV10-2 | CASSETKHRDRRAYEQYF
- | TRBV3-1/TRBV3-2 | CASTQGAHEQYF
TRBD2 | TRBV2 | CASRGTSGGDEQYF
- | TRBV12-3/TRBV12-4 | CASSWPGHYEQYF
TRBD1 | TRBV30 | CAWNSQTGYNQPQHF
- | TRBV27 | CASSLRGFVDEQYF
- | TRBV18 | CASSRPTGYEQYF
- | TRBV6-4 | CASSESHSYTQYF
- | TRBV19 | CASEDKTSYEQYF
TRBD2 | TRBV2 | CASRRTSGSVSGELFF